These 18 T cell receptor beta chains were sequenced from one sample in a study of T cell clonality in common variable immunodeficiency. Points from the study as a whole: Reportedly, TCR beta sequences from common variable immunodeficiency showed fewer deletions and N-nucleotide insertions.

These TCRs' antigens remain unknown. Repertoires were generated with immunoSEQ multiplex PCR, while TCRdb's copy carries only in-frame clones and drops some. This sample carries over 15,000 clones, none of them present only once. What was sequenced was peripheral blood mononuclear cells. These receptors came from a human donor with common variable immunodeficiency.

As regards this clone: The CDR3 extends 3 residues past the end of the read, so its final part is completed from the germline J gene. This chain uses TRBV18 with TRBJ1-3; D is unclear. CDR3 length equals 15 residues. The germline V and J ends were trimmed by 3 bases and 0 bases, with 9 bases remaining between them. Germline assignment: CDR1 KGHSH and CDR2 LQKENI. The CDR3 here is CASSPPEFSGNTIYF. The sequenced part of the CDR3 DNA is TGTGCCAGCTCACCGCCAGAATTCTCTGGAAACACC.

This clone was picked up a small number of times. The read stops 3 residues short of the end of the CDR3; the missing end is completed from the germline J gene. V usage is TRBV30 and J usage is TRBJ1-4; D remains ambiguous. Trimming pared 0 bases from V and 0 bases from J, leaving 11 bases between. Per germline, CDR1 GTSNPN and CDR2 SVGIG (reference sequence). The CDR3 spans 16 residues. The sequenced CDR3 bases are TGTGCCTGGAGTGTGTACGGACTTGCAACTAATGAAAAA. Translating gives CAWSVYGLATNEK. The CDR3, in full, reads CAWSVYGLATNEKLFF.

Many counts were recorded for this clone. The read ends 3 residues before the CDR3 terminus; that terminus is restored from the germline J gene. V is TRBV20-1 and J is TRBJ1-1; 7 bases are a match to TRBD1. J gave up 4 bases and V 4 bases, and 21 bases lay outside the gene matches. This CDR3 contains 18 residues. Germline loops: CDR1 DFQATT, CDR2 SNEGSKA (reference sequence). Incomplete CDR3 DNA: TGCAGTGCTAAGCCGGGACAGATCCATCGTTTTGGGGGCACTGAA. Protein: CSAKPGQIHRFGGTE. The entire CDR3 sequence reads CSAKPGQIHRFGGTEAFF.

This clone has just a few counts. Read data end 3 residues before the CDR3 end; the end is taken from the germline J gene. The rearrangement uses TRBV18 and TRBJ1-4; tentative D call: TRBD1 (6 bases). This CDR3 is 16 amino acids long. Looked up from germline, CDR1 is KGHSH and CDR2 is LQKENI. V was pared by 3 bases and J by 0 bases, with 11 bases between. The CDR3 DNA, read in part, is TGTGCCAGCTCACCGAAACAGGGAGCAACTAATGAAAAA. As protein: CASSPKQGATNEK. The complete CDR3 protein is CASSPKQGATNEKLFF.

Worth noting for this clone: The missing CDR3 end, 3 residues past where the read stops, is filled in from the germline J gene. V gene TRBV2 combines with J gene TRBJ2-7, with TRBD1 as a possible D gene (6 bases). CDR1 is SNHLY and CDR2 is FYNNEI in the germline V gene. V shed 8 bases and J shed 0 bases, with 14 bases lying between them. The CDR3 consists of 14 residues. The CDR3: CASRVGALSYEQYF. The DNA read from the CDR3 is TGTGCCAGCCGGGTGGGGGCTCTCTCCTACGAG.

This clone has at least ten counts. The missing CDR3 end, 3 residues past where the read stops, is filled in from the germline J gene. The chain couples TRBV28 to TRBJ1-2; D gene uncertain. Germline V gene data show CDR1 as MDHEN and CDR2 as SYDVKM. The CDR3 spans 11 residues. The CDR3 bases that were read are TGTGCCAGCAGTTCTACGGTAGAC. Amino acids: CASSSTVD. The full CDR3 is CASSSTVDYTF.

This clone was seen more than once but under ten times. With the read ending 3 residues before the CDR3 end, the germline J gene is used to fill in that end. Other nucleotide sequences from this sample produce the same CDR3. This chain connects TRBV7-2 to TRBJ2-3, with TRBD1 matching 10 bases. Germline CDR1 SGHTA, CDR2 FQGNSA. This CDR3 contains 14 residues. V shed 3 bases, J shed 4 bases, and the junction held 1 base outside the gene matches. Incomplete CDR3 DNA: TGTGCCAGCAGCTTGGACAGGGGGGCAGATACG. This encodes CASSLDRGADT. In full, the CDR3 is CASSLDRGADTQYF.

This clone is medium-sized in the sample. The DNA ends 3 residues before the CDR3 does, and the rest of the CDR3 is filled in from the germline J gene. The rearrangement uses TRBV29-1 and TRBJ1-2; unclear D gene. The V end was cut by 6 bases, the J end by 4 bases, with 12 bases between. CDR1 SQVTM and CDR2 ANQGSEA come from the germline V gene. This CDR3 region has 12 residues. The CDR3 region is CSVVPGSYGYTF. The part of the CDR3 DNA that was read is TGCAGCGTGGTCCCGGGTTCCTATGGC. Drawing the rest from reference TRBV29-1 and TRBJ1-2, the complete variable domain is SAVISQKPSRDICQRGTSLTIQCQVDSQVTMMFWYRQQPGQSLTLIATANQGSEATYESGFVIDKFPISRPNLTFSTLTVSNMSPEDSSIYLCSVVPGSYGYTFGSGTRLTVV.

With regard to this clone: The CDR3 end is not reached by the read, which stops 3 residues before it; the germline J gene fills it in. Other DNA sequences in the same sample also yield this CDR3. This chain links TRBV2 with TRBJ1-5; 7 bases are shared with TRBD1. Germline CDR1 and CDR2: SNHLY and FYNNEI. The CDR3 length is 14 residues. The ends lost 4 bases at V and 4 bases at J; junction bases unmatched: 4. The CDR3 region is CASSGTGGNQPQHF. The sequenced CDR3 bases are TGTGCCAGCAGTGGGACAGGAGGGAATCAGCCC.

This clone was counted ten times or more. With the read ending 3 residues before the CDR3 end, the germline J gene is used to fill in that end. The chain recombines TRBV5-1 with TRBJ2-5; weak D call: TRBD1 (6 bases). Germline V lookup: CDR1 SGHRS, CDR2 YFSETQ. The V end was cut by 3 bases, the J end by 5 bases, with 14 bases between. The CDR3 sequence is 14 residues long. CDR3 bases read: TGCGCCAGCAGCTCGGACAGTCGGCATGAGACC. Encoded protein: CASSSDSRHET. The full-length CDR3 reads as CASSSDSRHETQYF. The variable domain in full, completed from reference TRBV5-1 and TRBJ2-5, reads KAGVTQTPRYLIKTRGQQVTLSCSPISGHRSVSWYQQTPGQGLQFLFEYFSETQRNKGNFPGRFSGRQFSNSRSEMNVSTLELGDSALYLCASSSDSRHETQYFGPGTRLLVL.

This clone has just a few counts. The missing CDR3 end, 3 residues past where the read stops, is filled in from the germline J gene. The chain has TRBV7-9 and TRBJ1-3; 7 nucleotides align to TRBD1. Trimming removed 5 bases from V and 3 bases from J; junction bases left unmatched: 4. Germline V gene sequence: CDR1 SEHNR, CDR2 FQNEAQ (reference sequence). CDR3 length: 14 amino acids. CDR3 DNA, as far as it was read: TGTGCCAGCAGCATAGACAGGGTTGGAAACACC. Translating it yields CASSIDRVGNT. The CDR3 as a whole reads CASSIDRVGNTIYF.

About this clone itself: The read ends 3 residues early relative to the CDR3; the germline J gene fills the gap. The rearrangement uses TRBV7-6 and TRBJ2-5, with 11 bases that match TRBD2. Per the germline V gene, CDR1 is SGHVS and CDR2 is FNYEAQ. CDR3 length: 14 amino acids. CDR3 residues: CASSSGTSGTTQYF. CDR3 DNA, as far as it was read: TGTGCCAGCAGCTCCGGGACTAGCGGAACAACC.

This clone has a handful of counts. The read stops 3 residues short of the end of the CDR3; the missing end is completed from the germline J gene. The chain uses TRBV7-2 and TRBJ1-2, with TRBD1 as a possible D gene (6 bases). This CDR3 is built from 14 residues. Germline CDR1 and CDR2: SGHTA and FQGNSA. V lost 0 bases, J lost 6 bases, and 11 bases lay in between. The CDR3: CASSLASGGNGYTF. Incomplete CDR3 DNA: TGTGCCAGCAGCTTAGCGTCGGGGGGCAATGGC.

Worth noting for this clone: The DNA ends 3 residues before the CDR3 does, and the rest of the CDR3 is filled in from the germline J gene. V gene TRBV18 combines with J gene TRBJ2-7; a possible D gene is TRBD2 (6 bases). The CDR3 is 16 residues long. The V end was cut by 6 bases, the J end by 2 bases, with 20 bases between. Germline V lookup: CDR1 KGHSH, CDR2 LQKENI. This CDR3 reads CASSLNQGGSAYEQYF. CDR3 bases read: TGTGCCAGCTCCCTAAACCAGGGAGGCTCTGCCTACGAG. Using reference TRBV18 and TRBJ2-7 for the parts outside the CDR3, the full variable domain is NAGVMQNPRHLVRRRGQEARLRCSPMKGHSHVYWYRQLPEEGLKFMVYLQKENIIDESGMPKERFSAEFPKEGPSILRIQQVVRGDSAAYFCASSLNQGGSAYEQYFGPGTRLTVT.

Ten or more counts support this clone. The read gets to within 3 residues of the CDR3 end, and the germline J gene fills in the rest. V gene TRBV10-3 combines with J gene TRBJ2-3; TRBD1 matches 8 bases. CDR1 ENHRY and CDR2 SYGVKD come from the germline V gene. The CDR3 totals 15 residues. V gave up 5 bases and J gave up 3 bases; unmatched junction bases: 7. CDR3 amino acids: CAISSGQGRTDTQYF. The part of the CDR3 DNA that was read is TGTGCCATCAGTTCTGGACAGGGACGGACAGATACG.

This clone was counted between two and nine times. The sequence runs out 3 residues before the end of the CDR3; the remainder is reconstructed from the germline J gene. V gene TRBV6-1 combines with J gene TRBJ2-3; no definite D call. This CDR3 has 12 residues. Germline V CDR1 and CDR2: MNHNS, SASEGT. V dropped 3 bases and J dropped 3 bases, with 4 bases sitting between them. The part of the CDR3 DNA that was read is TGTGCCAGCAGTGACAGGACAGATACG. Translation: CASSDRTDT. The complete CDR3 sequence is CASSDRTDTQYF.

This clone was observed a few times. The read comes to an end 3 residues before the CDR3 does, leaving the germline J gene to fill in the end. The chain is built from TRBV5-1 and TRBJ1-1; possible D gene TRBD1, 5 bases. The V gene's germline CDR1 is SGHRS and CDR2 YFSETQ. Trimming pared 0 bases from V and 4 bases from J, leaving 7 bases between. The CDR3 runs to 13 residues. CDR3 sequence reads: CASSLDGGTEAFF. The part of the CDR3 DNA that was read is TGCGCCAGCAGCTTGGACGGGGGCACTGAA.

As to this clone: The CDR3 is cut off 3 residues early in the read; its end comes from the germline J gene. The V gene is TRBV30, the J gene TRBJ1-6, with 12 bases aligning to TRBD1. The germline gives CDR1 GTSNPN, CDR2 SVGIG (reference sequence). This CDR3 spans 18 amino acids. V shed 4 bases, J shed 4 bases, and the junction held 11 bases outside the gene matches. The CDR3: CAWNPPGQGAAYNSPLHF. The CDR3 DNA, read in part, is TGTGCCTGGAATCCCCCGGGACAGGGGGCGGCATATAATTCACCC.